Listed below are T cell receptor beta chains from one sample, sequenced in a study of blood T cell repertoires in COVID-19. Data came from immunoSEQ multiplex PCR; TCRdb stores just in-frame clones and leaves some out. Seen here are about 78,000 clones, about nine tenths observed once, and the top ten hold 4.5% to 5%. The sequenced sample consisted of peripheral blood. All receptors come from a man between 50 and 59 years old with active or convalescent COVID-19. Each CDR3 is given with its conserved first and last residue. A D gene is named only where the DNA matches it firmly. Some rows have no size entry. The others give once, few or many, or a class for an expanded clone.

clone_size | j_call | v_call | d_call | cdr3_nt | cdr3_aa
- | TRBJ1-2 | TRBV7-2 | TRBD1 | TGTGCCAGCATCGCGAACAGGGGGCAGTATGGCTACACCTTC | CASIANRGQYGYTF
- | TRBJ2-6 | TRBV19 | - | TGTGCCAGTATTTCGGGGAACTCTGGGGCCAACGTCCTGACTTTC | CASISGNSGANVLTF
few | TRBJ1-4 | TRBV6-4 | - | TGTGCCAGCAGTATACAGGGCGGTGATGAAAAACTGTTTTTT | CASSIQGGDEKLFF
- | TRBJ2-1 | TRBV7-2 | - | TGTGCCAGCAGCTTTTTTAAGCGCAATGAGCAGTTCTTC | CASSFFKRNEQFF
- | TRBJ2-3 | TRBV5-4 | TRBD2 | TGTGCCAGCAGCTTAGGACTAGCGGGGGAGGAAACGCAGTATTTT | CASSLGLAGEETQYF
- | TRBJ2-1 | TRBV6-5 | TRBD2 | TGTGCCAGCAGTTACGAGCGGGGGAACAATGAGCAGTTCTTC | CASSYERGNNEQFF
- | TRBJ1-6 | TRBV2 | - | TGTGCCAGCAGGGCCACAGTGAATTCACCCCTCCACTTT | CASRATVNSPLHF
- | TRBJ1-1 | TRBV13 | - | TGTGCCAGCAGTCTAGGTGGGGGGGCGAACACTGAAGCTTTCTTT | CASSLGGGANTEAFF
- | TRBJ2-1 | TRBV18 | - | TGTGCCAGCTCACCCGGGCCCGGGGTGTACAATGAGCAGTTCTTC | CASSPGPGVYNEQFF
- | TRBJ2-7 | TRBV7-2 | - | TGTGCCAGCAGCTTAGCGACAGCCGGGGAGCAGTACTTC | CASSLATAGEQYF
- | TRBJ2-2 | TRBV7-2 | TRBD2 | TGTGCCAGCAGGGAACGACTAGCGGGGGGGCGGCTGTTTTTT | CASRERLAGGRLFF
once | TRBJ2-5 | TRBV28 | - | TGTGCCAGCACGGGCAGGGTGTGGGAGACCCAGTACTTC | CASTGRVWETQYF
once | TRBJ1-4 | TRBV30 | TRBD1 | TGTGCCTGGGACGGGACAGGAAATGAAAAACTGTTTTTT | CAWDGTGNEKLFF
few | TRBJ2-1 | TRBV18 | - | TGTGCCAGCTCACCACCATTAGCTACCGATGAGCAGTTCTTC | CASSPPLATDEQFF
once | TRBJ2-1 | TRBV28 | - | TGTGCCAGCAGTTTCGGTAGCTCCTACAATGAGCAGTTCTTC | CASSFGSSYNEQFF
few | TRBJ1-3 | TRBV28 | - | TGTGCCACCCTATCCTGGGAGACAGGAAACACCATATATTTT | CATLSWETGNTIYF
- | TRBJ2-5 | TRBV6-1 | - | TGTGCCAGCAGTGAAAGGGGGGAGACCCAGTACTTC | CASSERGETQYF
- | TRBJ2-5 | TRBV3-1/TRBV3-2 | TRBD2 | TGTGCCAGCAGCCTTAGACTAGCGGCGAACCAAGAGACCCAGTACTTC | CASSLRLAANQETQYF
- | TRBJ2-5 | TRBV28 | TRBD2 | TGTGCCAGCAGTTTACCACTCCTACTAGCGGGGGAAGAGACCCAGTACTTC | CASSLPLLLAGEETQYF
few | TRBJ2-2 | TRBV9 | TRBD1 | TGTGCCAGCAGCGTAGGCCCAGGGGGGAACACCGGGGAGCTGTTTTTT | CASSVGPGGNTGELFF
- | TRBJ2-2 | TRBV14 | - | TGTGCCAGCAGCCAAGGGACTCCGAACACCGGGGAGCTGTTTTTT | CASSQGTPNTGELFF